This TCR beta chain derives from a study of cytomegalovirus exposure and HLA in healthy donors. Turning to this clone: The antigen is not known.

The study's findings and limits: Clonal expansion, a later analysis showed, was greater in HLA-associated TCR beta chains than in equally common others. Specificity for CMV antigens was confirmed in vitro for a few of the CMV-associated chains. TCR beta chain V- and J-gene trimming was linked, in a later analysis, to a missense variant in DCLRE1C.

Vbeta (60) and Jbeta (13) primers were used in the PCR. Clones were sequenced by immunoSEQ multiplex PCR, and TCRdb holds only the in-frame ones, with some missing. The sample has 150,000 to 200,000 clones; more than 70% are singletons. The CDR3 length is 15 residues. V was pared by 5 bases and J by 8 bases, with 18 bases between. Germline V lookup: CDR1 SGHAT, CDR2 FQNNGV. Input material: PBMCs. The receptor comes from a male donor in good health and CMV-seropositive. This chain uses TRBV11-2 with TRBJ1-4; D not resolved. CDR3 in amino acids: CASSNLGGLSEKLFF. In DNA, the CDR3 is TGTGCCAGCAGCAACTTGGGCGGGTTGAGCGAAAAACTGTTTTTT.